These 26 T cell receptor beta chains share one sample of origin, sequenced in a study of T cell changes during pregnancy in multiple sclerosis. Profiling relied on immunoSEQ multiplex PCR, and the TCRdb table lists in-frame clones only, not all of them. Of around 79,000 clones in the sample, 75% to 95% are singletons; the top ten hold 0.47%. This specimen consisted of CD4+ T cells from peripheral blood mononuclear cells, obtained in the second trimester of pregnancy. These receptors were obtained from a female donor with multiple sclerosis, enrolled in a pregnancy study.

The chain joins TRBV9 to TRBJ2-3; 9 bases line up with TRBD1. Losses at the gene ends were 3 bases for V and 4 bases for J; bases not matched to a gene: 6. CDR3 length equals 15 residues. Looked up from germline, CDR1 is SGDLS and CDR2 is YYNGEE. DNA for the CDR3: TGTGCCAGCAGCGCAGTTGGGACAGGGTCAGATACGCAGTATTTT. It codes for CASSAVGTGSDTQYF. Filled out from reference TRBV9 and TRBJ2-3, the complete variable domain reads DSGVTQTPKHLITATGQRVTLRCSPRSGDLSVYWYQQSLDQGLQFLIQYYNGEERAKGNILERFSAQQFPDLHSELNLSSLELGDSALYFCASSAVGTGSDTQYFGPGTRLTVL.

This chain uses TRBV7-2 with TRBJ1-1; D might be TRBD1 (5 bases). The CDR3 is 15 residues long. The germline V gene encodes CDR1 SGHTA and CDR2 FQGNSA. V was cut by 5 bases and J by 0 bases, with 13 bases left in between. CDR3 nucleotides: TGTGCCAGCAGCCCCCGACAGCCACTGAACACTGAAGCTTTCTTT. Translation gives CASSPRQPLNTEAFF.

The rearrangement links TRBV27 to TRBJ1-2, with TRBD1 matching over 10 bases. The trim removed 5 bases at V and 0 bases at J, leaving 9 bases unmatched. This CDR3 comprises 17 residues. The germline gives CDR1 MNHEY, CDR2 SMNVEV (reference sequence). CDR3 sequence (DNA): TGTGCCAGCAGTCCCCGGGACAGGGGAACCTCTAACTATGGCTACACCTTC. Encoded protein: CASSPRDRGTSNYGYTF.

The V call is TRBV11-3, the J call TRBJ2-5, with 7 bases aligning to TRBD2. CDR1 is SGHNT, CDR2 YENEEA, per germline. V lost 5 bases, J lost 4 bases, and 19 bases stayed unmatched. This CDR3 is 18 amino acids long. CDR3 sequence (DNA): TGTGCCAGCAGCCAAGGCGTGTGGGGGGGAATAGGTCGAGAGACCCAGTACTTC. The encoded protein is CASSQGVWGGIGRETQYF.

This chain connects TRBV10-1 to TRBJ2-7; TRBD1 agrees at 8 bases. Trimming took 8 bases from V and 8 from J; bases not matched to a gene: 14. Germline CDR1 WNHNN, CDR2 SYGVQD (reference sequence). The CDR3 extends over 14 amino acids. Here the CDR3 DNA reads TGCGCCAGCCTTGGGGGGACAGGAGGGGACAAGCAGTACTTC. Residues: CASLGGTGGDKQYF.

This clone appeared once. J is TRBJ1-2 and V is TRBV21-1; TRBD1 is the table's D call and was not checked against the DNA. TRBV21-1 is a pseudogene. The CDR3 length is 14 residues. The CDR3 DNA reads TGTGCCAGCAGCAAAAGGGGCGGATACTATGGCTACACCTTC. It codes for CASSKRGGYYGYTF.

This chain links TRBV5-4 with TRBJ1-4; D remains unclear. The CDR3 spans 15 residues. Trimming removed 0 bases from V and 5 bases from J, with 11 bases in between. The germline gives CDR1 SGHNT, CDR2 YYREEE (reference sequence). The CDR3: CASSLGGQTNEKLFF. CDR3 sequence (DNA): TGTGCCAGCAGCTTGGGCGGGCAGACCAATGAAAAACTGTTTTTT.

J is TRBJ1-4 and V is TRBV19, with 8 bases that match TRBD1. The ends lost 7 bases at V and 8 bases at J; junction bases unmatched: 15. CDR1 and CDR2 from the germline V gene are LNHDA and SQIVND (reference sequence). CDR3 length equals 16 residues. This CDR3 reads CASTSHADRDREKLFF. The CDR3 DNA is TGTGCCAGTACCTCCCATGCGGACAGGGACCGGGAAAAACTGTTTTTT.

The DNA of the CDR3 is TGTGCCAGCTCACCATTACAGTCCTCCGGTAGTGGAAACACCATATATTTT. Its translation is CASSPLQSSGSGNTIYF. This rearrangement joins TRBV18 to TRBJ1-3, with no clear D. Trimming left V 2 bases short and J 3 bases short, with 17 bases between. The CDR3 length is 17 residues. Germline CDR1 is KGHSH and CDR2 is LQKENI.

The chain is built from TRBV2 and TRBJ2-6; the D is unclear. This CDR3 is 15 amino acids long. Germline assignment: CDR1 SNHLY and CDR2 FYNNEI. Trimming stripped 3 bases from V and 0 bases from J, with 6 bases between. The CDR3 coding sequence is TGTGCCAGCAGTGATTGGAGCTCTGGGGCCAACGTCCTGACTTTC. Amino acid sequence: CASSDWSSGANVLTF.

The gene calls are TRBV4-3 and TRBJ2-7, with a tentative D call TRBD1 (6 bases). Trimming shortened V by 3 bases and J by 4 bases, and 16 bases separated the two germline ends. This CDR3 comprises 15 residues. CDR1 and CDR2 from the germline V gene are LGHNA and YSLEER. CDR3 sequence: CASSHGRDTSYEQYF. The CDR3 DNA reads TGCGCCAGCAGCCATGGCCGGGACACGTCTTACGAGCAGTACTTC.

This chain connects TRBV7-3 to TRBJ2-3, with TRBD2 matching over 9 bases. Germline trimming cut 2 bases from V and 6 bases from J; bases unmatched to any gene: 12. The germline CDR1 and CDR2 sequences are SGHTA and FQGTGA. This CDR3 comprises 17 residues. The CDR3 is CASSLLGGGGALDTQYF. CDR3 nucleotide sequence: TGTGCCAGCAGCTTACTTGGAGGCGGGGGGGCCCTGGATACGCAGTATTTT.

The rearrangement joins TRBV28 to TRBJ2-7; 7 bases map to TRBD1. The CDR3 loop spans 15 amino acids. The V and J ends lost 4 bases and 0 bases, in that order; junction bases with no gene match: 6. Germline V gene sequence: CDR1 MDHEN, CDR2 SYDVKM. In DNA, the CDR3 is TGTGCCAGCAGTTCATCCGGGACAGCCTCCTACGAGCAGTACTTC. It yields the protein CASSSSGTASYEQYF.

The chain employs TRBV12-2 and TRBJ2-7; the table's D gene call, TRBD1, was not cross checked with the DNA. TRBV12-2 is marked as a pseudogene. The CDR3 consists of 15 residues. CDR3 nucleotides: TGTGCAAGTCGCTTAGATGGGGACAGGAACTACGAGCAGTACTTC. It translates to CASRLDGDRNYEQYF.

The chain carries TRBV2 and TRBJ2-5; D remains ambiguous. Germline CDR1 SNHLY, CDR2 FYNNEI. This CDR3 has 13 residues. V was trimmed by 6 bases and J by 5 bases, leaving 13 bases between them. DNA of the CDR3: TGTGCCAGCAGGGAGAGAGCTGGGGAGACCCAGTACTTC. Its translation: CASRERAGETQYF.

The rearrangement uses TRBV6-5 and TRBJ2-7; 9 positions match TRBD2. Germline V gene sequence: CDR1 MNHEY, CDR2 SVGAGI. The V segment lost 10 bases and the J segment 2 bases; nucleotides outside the gene matches: 6. The CDR3 extends over 13 amino acids. CDR3 region: CATQRGDTYEQYF. CDR3 nucleotide sequence: TGTGCCACGCAGCGGGGGGACACCTACGAGCAGTACTTC.

The chain uses TRBV6-1 and TRBJ2-7, with unresolved D. V gave up 2 bases and J gave up 3 bases, with 5 bases separating them. Germline V gives CDR1 MNHNS, CDR2 SASEGT. The CDR3 has 12 amino acids. The CDR3 here is CASSENSYEQYF. In nucleotides, the CDR3 is TGTGCCAGCAGTGAAAATAGCTACGAGCAGTACTTC.

The V and J genes are TRBV5-4 and TRBJ1-3, with D perhaps matching TRBD1 (6 bases). The CDR3 is 13 amino acids. Germline V gives CDR1 SGHNT, CDR2 YYREEE (reference sequence). V was trimmed by 9 bases and J by 2 bases, leaving 12 bases between them. The CDR3 loop is CAMQGGTGNTIYF. The DNA for the CDR3 is TGTGCCATGCAAGGGGGAACTGGAAACACCATATATTTT.

In this sample, this clone turned up many times. The J gene is TRBJ1-2, the V gene TRBV4-2, with D maybe TRBD1 (6 bases). Germline CDR1 is LGHNA and CDR2 is YNFKEQ. The CDR3 is 15 amino acids. With 1 base removed from V and 3 bases from J, the gap between germline ends came to 12 bases. The CDR3 sequence: CASSQGVSGDYGYTF. CDR3 in DNA: TGTGCCAGCAGCCAAGGAGTTTCAGGGGACTATGGCTACACCTTC.

The V gene is TRBV7-2, the J gene TRBJ2-3; perhaps TRBD2 as D (5 bases). Germline CDR1 reads SGHTA; CDR2 reads FQGNSA. Trimming took off 5 bases at V and 5 bases at J, with 14 bases between the two ends. CDR3 size: 14 residues. This CDR3 is CASSPWGVGDTQYF. The CDR3 region has the DNA TGTGCCAGCAGCCCCTGGGGAGTGGGAGATACGCAGTATTTT.

This clone is a singleton in its sample. The genes are TRBV4-1 and TRBJ2-1, with D possibly being TRBD2 (6 bases). Germline values: CDR1 MGHRA, CDR2 YSYEKL. Trimming left V 0 bases short and J 0 bases short, with 12 bases between. There are 17 residues in the CDR3. The CDR3 bases are TGCGCCAGCAGCCAAGACCTCGGGAGAGTCTCCTACAATGAGCAGTTCTTC. It specifies CASSQDLGRVSYNEQFF.

The chain links TRBV9 to TRBJ2-1, with D tentatively TRBD2 (5 bases). V was trimmed by 0 bases and J by 4 bases, leaving 11 bases between them. CDR1 SGDLS and CDR2 YYNGEE come from the germline V gene. The CDR3 is 15 amino acids. The CDR3 spells CASSVAGGLYNEQFF. The CDR3 bases are TGTGCCAGCAGCGTAGCCGGAGGATTATACAATGAGCAGTTCTTC. The full variable domain, in which reference TRBV9 and TRBJ2-1 provide the parts outside the CDR3, is DSGVTQTPKHLITATGQRVTLRCSPRSGDLSVYWYQQSLDQGLQFLIQYYNGEERAKGNILERFSAQQFPDLHSELNLSSLELGDSALYFCASSVAGGLYNEQFFGPGTRLTVL.

This chain joins TRBV28 and TRBJ2-1; D gene ambiguous. From germline, CDR1 is MDHEN and CDR2 SYDVKM. V was clipped by 1 base and J by 8 bases, with 18 bases between them. The CDR3 is 16 amino acids. Written as DNA, the CDR3 is TGTGCCAGCAGTTTATCACTCGCCAGGTTTAGACATGAGCAGTTCTTC. Translation gives CASSLSLARFRHEQFF.

The chain combines TRBV18 with TRBJ1-5, with TRBD1 matching over 10 bases. V lost 5 bases to trimming and J lost 2 bases; unmatched junction nucleotides: 6. Germline values: CDR1 KGHSH, CDR2 LQKENI. CDR3 length: 16 amino acids. In DNA form, the CDR3 reads TGTGCCAGCTCAAGGACAGGGGGGCAGGGCAATCAGCCCCAGCATTTT. Amino acid sequence: CASSRTGGQGNQPQHF.

V gene TRBV19 combines with J gene TRBJ2-4, with D possibly TRBD1 on 5 matching bases. CDR3 length equals 13 residues. Per the germline V gene, CDR1 is LNHDA and CDR2 is SQIVND (reference sequence). The ends were cut back, 3 bases at V and 9 bases at J, with 12 bases in the middle. In nucleotides, the CDR3 is TGTGCCAGTAGTATTCAGGGTTGGGGCATTCAGTACTTC. Protein sequence: CASSIQGWGIQYF.

This clone appeared a single time. The rearrangement uses TRBV5-4 and TRBJ1-4; D remains ambiguous. CDR3 length equals 15 residues. V dropped 0 bases and J dropped 4 bases, with 10 bases sitting between them. The germline V gene has CDR1 SGHNT and CDR2 YYREEE (reference sequence). Here the CDR3 reads CASSLAGENNEKLFF. CDR3 coding DNA: TGTGCCAGCAGCTTGGCGGGAGAAAATAATGAAAAACTGTTTTTT.